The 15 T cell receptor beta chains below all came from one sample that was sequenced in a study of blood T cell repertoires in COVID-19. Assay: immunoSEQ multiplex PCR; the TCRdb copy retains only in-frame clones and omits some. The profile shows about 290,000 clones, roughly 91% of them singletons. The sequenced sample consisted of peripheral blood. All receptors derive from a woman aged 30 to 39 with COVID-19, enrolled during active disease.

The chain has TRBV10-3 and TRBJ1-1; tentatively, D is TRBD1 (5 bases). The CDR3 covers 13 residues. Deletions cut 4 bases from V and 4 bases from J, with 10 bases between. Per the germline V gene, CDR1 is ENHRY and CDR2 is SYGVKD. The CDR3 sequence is CAISAGYATEAFF. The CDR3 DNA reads TGTGCCATCAGTGCAGGGTATGCCACTGAAGCTTTCTTT.

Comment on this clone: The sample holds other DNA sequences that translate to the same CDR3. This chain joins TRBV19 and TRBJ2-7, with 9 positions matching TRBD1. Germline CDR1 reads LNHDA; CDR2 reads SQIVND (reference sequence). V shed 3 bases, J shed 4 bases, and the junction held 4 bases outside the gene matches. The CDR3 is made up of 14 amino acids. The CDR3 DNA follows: TGTGCCAGTAGTATGGGACAGGGCGCTTACGAGCAGTACTTC. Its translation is CASSMGQGAYEQYF.

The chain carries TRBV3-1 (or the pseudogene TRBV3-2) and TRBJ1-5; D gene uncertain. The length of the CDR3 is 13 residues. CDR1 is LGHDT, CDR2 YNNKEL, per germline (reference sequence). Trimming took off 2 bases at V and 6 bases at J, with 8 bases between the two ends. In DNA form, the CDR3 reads TGTGCCAGCAGCCAATTTCCGGGTCAGCCCCAGCATTTT. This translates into CASSQFPGQPQHF.

CDR3 in amino acids: CASSLSEKLFF. Here the CDR3 DNA reads TGTGCCAGCAGCTTGAGTGAAAAACTGTTTTTT. The chain carries TRBV7-9 and TRBJ1-4; D unclear. In germline, CDR1 is SEHNR, CDR2 FQNEAQ (reference sequence). The CDR3 has 11 residues. The V gene lost 3 bases and the J gene lost 7 bases, with 3 bases spanning the gap.

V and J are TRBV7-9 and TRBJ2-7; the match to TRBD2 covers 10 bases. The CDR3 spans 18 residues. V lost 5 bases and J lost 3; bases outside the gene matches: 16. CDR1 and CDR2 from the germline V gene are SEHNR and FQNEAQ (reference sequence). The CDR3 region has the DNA TGTGCCAGCAGCCACACTTACCCAAGCGGGGGGGCTTTCTACGAGCAGTACTTC. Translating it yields CASSHTYPSGGAFYEQYF.

This chain's CDR3 is CASSPSPQADYGYTF. The CDR3 DNA is TGTGCCAGCAGCCCTTCCCCCCAGGCTGACTATGGCTACACCTTC. The chain recombines TRBV5-4 with TRBJ1-2, with D unresolved. CDR3 length equals 15 residues. V was clipped by 4 bases and J by 3 bases, with 16 bases between them. Looked up from germline, CDR1 is SGHNT and CDR2 is YYREEE (reference sequence).

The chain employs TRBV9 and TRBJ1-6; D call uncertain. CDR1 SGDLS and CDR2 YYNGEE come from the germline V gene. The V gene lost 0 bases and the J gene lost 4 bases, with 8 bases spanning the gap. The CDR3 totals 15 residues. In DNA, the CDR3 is TGTGCCAGCAGCGTAGCAGCGGAATATAATTCACCCCTCCACTTT. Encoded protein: CASSVAAEYNSPLHF.

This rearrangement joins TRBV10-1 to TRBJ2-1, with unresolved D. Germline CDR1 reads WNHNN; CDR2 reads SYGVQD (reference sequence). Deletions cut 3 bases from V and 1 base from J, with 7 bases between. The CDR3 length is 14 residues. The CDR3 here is CASSDGGSYNEQFF. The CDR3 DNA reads TGCGCCAGCAGTGATGGCGGATCCTACAATGAGCAGTTCTTC.

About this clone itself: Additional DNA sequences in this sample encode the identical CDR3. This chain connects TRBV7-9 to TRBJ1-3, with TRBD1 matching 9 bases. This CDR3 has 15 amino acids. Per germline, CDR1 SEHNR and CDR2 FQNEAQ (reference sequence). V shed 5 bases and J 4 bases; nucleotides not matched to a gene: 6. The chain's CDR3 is CASSPQGASGNTIYF. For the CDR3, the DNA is TGTGCCAGCAGCCCACAGGGGGCGTCGGGAAACACCATATATTTT.

CDR3 sequence: CASSDARVYNEQFF. The CDR3, as DNA: TGCGCCAGCAGTGACGCCAGGGTCTACAATGAGCAGTTCTTC. The chain recombines TRBV10-1 with TRBJ2-1; tentative D call: TRBD1 (5 bases). This CDR3 comprises 14 residues. CDR1 is WNHNN, CDR2 SYGVQD, per germline (reference sequence). The V gene lost 3 bases and the J gene lost 3 bases, with 9 bases spanning the gap.

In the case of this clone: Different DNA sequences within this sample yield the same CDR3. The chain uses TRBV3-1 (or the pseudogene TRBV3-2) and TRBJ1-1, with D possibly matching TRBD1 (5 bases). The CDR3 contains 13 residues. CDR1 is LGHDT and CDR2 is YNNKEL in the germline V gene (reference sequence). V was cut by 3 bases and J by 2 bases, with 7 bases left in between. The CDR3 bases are TGTGCCAGCAGCCAGGGGCTAAACACTGAAGCTTTCTTT. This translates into CASSQGLNTEAFF.

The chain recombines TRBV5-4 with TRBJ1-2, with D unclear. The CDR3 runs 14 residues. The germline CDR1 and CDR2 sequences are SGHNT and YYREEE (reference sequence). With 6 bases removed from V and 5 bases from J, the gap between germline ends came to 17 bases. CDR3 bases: TGTGCCAGCATCCCTGGTGGCGGCCCGTATGGCTACACCTTC. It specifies CASIPGGGPYGYTF.

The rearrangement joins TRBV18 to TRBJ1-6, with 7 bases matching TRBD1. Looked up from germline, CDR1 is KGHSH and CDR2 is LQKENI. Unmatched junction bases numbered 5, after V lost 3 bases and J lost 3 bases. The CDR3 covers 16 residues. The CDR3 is CASSPAQGVYNSPLHF. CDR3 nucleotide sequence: TGTGCCAGCTCACCGGCGCAGGGGGTCTATAATTCACCCCTCCACTTT.

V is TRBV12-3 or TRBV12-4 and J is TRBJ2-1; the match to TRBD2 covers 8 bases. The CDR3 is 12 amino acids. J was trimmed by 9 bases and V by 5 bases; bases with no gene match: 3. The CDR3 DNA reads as TGTGCCAGCAGTGCGGGGGGCCTTGAGCAGTTCTTC. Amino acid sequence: CASSAGGLEQFF.

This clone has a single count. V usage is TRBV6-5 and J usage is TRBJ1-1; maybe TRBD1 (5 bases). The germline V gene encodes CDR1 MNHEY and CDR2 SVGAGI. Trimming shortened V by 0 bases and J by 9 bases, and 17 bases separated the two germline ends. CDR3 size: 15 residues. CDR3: CASSYSRQGGWKAFF. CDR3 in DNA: TGTGCCAGCAGTTACTCGAGGCAGGGAGGGTGGAAAGCTTTCTTT.